This TCR beta chain was identified during a study of graft-versus-host responses after intestinal transplantation. About the research overall: Multivisceral, liver-intestinal, or isolated intestinal transplants were performed in recipients.

Using immunoSEQ multiplex PCR, the repertoire was profiled, and TCRdb retains in-frame clones only, with some absent. The sample records about 120,000 clones, roughly 91% being singletons. A word on this clone: The antigen is undetermined.

V was cut by 4 bases and J by 1 base, with 14 bases left in between. Germline V gene data show CDR1 as SEHNR and CDR2 as FQNEAQ (reference sequence). This CDR3 contains 16 residues. The chain couples TRBV7-9 to TRBJ1-3, with TRBD1 as a possible D gene (6 bases). The TCR sequence derives from a human donor who received an intestinal transplant. Material: unstimulated CD4+ T cells sorted from spleen or lymph node cells, obtained before intestinal transplant. The CDR3 spells CASSSPQGSSGNTIYF. The CDR3 coding sequence is TGTGCCAGCAGCTCGCCCCAGGGGAGTTCTGGAAACACCATATATTTT.